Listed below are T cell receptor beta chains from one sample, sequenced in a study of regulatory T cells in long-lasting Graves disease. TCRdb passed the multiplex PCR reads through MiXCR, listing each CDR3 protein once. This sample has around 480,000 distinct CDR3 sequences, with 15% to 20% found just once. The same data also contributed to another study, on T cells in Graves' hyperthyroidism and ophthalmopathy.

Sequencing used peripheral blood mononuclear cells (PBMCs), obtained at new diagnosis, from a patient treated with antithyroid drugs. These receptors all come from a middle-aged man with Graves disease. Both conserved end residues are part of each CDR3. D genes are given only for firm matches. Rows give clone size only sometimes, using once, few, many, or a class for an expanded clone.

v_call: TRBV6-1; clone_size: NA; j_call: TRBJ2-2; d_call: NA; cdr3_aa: CASSVFDGNTGELFF; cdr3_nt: TGTGCCAGCAGTGTCTTCGACGGGAACACCGGGGAGCTGTTTTTT
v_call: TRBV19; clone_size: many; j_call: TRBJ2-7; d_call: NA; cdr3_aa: CASSNPDYEQYF; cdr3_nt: TGTGCCAGTAGCAACCCTGACTACGAGCAGTACTTC
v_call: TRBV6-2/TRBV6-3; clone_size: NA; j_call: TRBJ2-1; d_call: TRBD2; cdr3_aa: CASKLAGGIRNEQFF; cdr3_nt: TGTGCCAGCAAACTAGCGGGAGGGATTCGAAATGAGCAGTTCTTC
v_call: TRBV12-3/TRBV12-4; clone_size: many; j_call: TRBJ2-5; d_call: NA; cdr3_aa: CASRLRTDPQETQYF; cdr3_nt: TGTGCCAGCAGACTAAGGACGGACCCCCAAGAGACCCAGTACTTC
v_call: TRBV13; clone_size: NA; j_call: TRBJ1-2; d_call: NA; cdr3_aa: CASRLRTKLHGYTF; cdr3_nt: TGTGCCAGCAGGCTTAGAACGAAGCTTCATGGCTACACCTTC
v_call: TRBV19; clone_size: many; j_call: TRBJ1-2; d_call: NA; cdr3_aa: CASSIFGREFNYGYTF; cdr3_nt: TGTGCCAGTAGTATTTTTGGACGGGAGTTTAACTATGGCTACACCTTC
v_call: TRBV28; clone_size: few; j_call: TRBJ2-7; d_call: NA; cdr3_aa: CASSLCRGSCEQYF; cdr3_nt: TGTGCCAGCAGTTTATGCAGGGGTTCTTGCGAGCAGTACTTC
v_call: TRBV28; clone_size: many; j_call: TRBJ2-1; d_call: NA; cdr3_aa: CASSVMTTTYNEQFF; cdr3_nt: TGTGCCAGCAGTGTAATGACGACAACCTACAATGAGCAGTTCTTC
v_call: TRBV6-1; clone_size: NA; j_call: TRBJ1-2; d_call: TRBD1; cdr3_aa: CASSTAGTGGRGYTF; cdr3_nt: TGTGCCAGCAGTACGGCCGGGACAGGGGGCAGGGGCTACACCTTC
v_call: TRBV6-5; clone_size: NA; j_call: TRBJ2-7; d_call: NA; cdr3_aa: CASSSPTGKDEQYF; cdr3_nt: TGTGCCAGCAGTTCCCCCACCGGTAAGGACGAGCAGTACTTC
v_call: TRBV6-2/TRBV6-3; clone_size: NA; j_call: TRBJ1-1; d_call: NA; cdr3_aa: CASAKGPELKNTEAFF; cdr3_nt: TGTGCCAGCGCAAAAGGACCAGAACTGAAGAACACTGAAGCTTTCTTT
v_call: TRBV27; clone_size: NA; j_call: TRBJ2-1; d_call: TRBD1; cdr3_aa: CASSFRRTGPSSYNEQFF; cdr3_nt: TGTGCCAGCAGTTTCCGTCGGACAGGGCCTAGCTCCTACAATGAGCAGTTCTTC
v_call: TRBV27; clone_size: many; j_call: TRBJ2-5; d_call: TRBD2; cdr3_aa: CASSPLAGGPRETQYF; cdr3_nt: TGTGCCAGCAGTCCGTTAGCGGGAGGCCCCCGGGAGACCCAGTACTTC
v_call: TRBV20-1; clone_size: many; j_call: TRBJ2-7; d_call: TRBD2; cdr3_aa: CSARKLAGGSYEQYF; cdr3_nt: TGCAGTGCTAGGAAACTAGCGGGAGGGTCCTACGAGCAGTACTTC
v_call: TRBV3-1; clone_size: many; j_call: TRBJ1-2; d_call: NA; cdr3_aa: CASSQGTVYGYTF; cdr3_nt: TGTGCCAGCAGCCAAGGGACGGTGTATGGCTACACCTTC
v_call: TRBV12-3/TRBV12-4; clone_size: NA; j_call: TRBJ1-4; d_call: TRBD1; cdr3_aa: CASSSRTGYEKLFF; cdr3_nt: TGTGCCAGCAGTTCCCGGACAGGGTACGAAAAACTGTTTTTT
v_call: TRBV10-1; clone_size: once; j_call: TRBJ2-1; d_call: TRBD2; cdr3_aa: CASSGTSGSCNEQFF; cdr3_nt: TGCGCCAGCAGTGGGACTAGCGGGAGTTGCAATGAGCAGTTCTTC
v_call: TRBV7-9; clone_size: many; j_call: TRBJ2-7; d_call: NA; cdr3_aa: CASSLEAGGYEQYF; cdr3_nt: TGTGCCAGCAGCCTAGAGGCCGGGGGCTACGAGCAGTACTTC
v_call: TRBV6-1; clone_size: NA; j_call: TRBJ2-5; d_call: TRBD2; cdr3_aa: CASTWGLATQETQYF; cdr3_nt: TGTGCCAGCACCTGGGGACTAGCGACCCAAGAGACCCAGTACTTC
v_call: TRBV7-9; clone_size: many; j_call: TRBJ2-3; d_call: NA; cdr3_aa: CASSLLGADTQYF; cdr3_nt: TGTGCCAGCAGCCTCCTCGGTGCAGATACGCAGTATTTT
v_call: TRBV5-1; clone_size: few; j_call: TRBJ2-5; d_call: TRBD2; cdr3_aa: CASSPGLAGASETQYF; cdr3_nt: TGCGCCAGCAGCCCCGGACTAGCGGGAGCCTCAGAGACCCAGTACTTC
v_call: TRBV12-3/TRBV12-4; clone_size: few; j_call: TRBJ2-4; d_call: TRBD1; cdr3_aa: CASRLGQGENIQYF; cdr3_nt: TGTGCCAGCAGACTGGGACAGGGTGAAAACATTCAGTACTTC
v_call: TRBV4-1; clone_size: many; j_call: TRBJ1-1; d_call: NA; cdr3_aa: CASSRTLMNTEAFF; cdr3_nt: TGCGCCAGCAGCCGGACCTTAATGAACACTGAAGCTTTCTTT
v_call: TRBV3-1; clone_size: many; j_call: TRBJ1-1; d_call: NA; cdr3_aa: CASSHGGLNTEAFF; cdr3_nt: TGTGCCAGCAGCCACGGGGGATTGAACACTGAAGCTTTCTTT
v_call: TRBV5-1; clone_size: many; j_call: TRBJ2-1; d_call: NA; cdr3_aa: CASSFNRDGSYNEQFF; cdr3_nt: TGCGCCAGCAGCTTTAACCGGGACGGATCCTACAATGAGCAGTTCTTC
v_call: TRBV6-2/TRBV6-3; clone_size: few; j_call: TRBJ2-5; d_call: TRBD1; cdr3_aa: CASSYEGDRGETQYF; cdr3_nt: TGTGCCAGCAGTTACGAAGGAGACAGGGGTGAGACCCAGTACTTC
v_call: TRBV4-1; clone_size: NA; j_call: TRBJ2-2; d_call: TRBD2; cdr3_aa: CASSQASGRALGELFF; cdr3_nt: TGCGCCAGCAGCCAGGCTAGCGGGAGGGCACTCGGGGAGCTGTTTTTT
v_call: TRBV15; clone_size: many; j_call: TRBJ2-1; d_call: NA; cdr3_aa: CATSRVDRGGGLATYNEQFF; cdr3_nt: TGTGCCACCAGCAGAGTCGACAGGGGGGGTGGACTAGCGACTTACAATGAGCAGTTCTTC
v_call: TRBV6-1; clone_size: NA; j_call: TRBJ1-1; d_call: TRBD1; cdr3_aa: CASTPHTGGTEAFF; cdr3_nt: TGTGCCAGCACACCCCATACAGGGGGCACTGAAGCTTTCTTT
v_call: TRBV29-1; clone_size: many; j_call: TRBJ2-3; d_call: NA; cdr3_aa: CSVRSGSDTQYF; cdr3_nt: TGCAGCGTACGTAGTGGCTCAGATACGCAGTATTTT
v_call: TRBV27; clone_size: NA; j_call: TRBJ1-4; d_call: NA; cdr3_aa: CASSTFAREKLFF; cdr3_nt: TGTGCCAGCAGTACCTTCGCCAGGGAAAAACTGTTTTTT
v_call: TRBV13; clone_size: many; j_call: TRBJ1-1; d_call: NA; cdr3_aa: CASSLGHMNTEAFF; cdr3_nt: TGCGCCAGCAGCTTGGGACACATGAACACTGAAGCTTTCTTT
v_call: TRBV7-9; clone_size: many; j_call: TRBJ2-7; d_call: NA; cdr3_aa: CASSPPGDFDEQYF; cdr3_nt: TGTGCCAGCAGCCCTCCAGGGGATTTCGACGAGCAGTACTTC
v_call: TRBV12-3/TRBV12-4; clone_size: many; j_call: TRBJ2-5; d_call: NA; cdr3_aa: CASNYNQETQYF; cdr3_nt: TGTGCCAGCAACTACAACCAAGAGACCCAGTACTTC
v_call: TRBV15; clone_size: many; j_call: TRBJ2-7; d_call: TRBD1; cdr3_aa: CATSKNRGAHEQYF; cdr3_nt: TGTGCCACCAGCAAGAACAGGGGCGCCCACGAGCAGTACTTC
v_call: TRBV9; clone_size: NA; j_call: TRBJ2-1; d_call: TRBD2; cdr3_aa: CASSVESLAGVNEQFF; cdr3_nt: TGTGCCAGCAGCGTAGAGAGTCTAGCGGGAGTCAATGAGCAGTTCTTC
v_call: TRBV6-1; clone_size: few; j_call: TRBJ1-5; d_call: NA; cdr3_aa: CASSEVRGGYGPQHF; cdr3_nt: TGTGCCAGCAGTGAAGTCCGGGGAGGATACGGGCCCCAGCATTTT
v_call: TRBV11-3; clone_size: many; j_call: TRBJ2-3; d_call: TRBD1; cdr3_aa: CASSSPPTGGDDTQYF; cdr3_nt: TGTGCCAGCAGCTCACCGCCGACAGGGGGTGATGATACGCAGTATTTT
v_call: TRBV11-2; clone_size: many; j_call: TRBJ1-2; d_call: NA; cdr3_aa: CASSLAGDPPSF; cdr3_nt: TGTGCCAGCAGCTTAGCCGGGGATCCACCCTCCTTC
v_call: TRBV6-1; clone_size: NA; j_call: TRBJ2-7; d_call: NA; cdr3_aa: CASSEVQGGFGEQYF; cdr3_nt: TGTGCCAGCAGTGAAGTGCAGGGGGGCTTTGGCGAGCAGTACTTC
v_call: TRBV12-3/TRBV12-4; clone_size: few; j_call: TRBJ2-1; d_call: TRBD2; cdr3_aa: CASSSPEEAGVRVDEQFF; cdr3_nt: TGTGCCAGCAGTTCCCCTGAGGAAGCGGGAGTAAGGGTCGATGAGCAGTTCTTC
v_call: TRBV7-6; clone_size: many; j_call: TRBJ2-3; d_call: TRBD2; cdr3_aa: CASTGGLAGGVLDTQYF; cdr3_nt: TGTGCCAGCACCGGGGGACTAGCGGGAGGTGTATTGGATACGCAGTATTTT